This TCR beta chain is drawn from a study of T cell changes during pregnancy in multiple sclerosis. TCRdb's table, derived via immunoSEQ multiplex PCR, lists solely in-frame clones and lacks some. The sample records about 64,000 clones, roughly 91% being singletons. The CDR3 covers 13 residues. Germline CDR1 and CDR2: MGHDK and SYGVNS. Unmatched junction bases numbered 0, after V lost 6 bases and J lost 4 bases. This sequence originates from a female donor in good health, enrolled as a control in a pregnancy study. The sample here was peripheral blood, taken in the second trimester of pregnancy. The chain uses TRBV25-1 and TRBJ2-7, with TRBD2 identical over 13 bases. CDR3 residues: CASRLAGGYEQYF. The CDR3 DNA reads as TGTGCCAGCAGACTAGCGGGAGGGTACGAGCAGTACTTC.